A selection of T cell receptor beta chains follows, all from one sample in a study of blood T cell repertoires in COVID-19. Generated by immunoSEQ multiplex PCR, the TCRdb table keeps only in-frame clones and is missing some. The sample holds about 73,000 clones, about 80% seen once. The sequenced material came from peripheral blood. These receptors were taken from a woman aged 55-70 years with acute or convalescent COVID-19. Each CDR3 is given with its conserved first and last residue. D genes are given only for firm matches. The listing skips clone size in some rows; elsewhere it reads once, few, many or a size class.

TGCGCCAGCAGCCCGCCAGGGGCGAGGACCGGGGAGCTGTTTTTT | CASSPPGARTGELFF | TRBV5-1 | NA | NA | TRBJ2-2
TGTGCCAGCAGTCAAGCGGGGAGCACAGATACGCAGTATTTT | CASSQAGSTDTQYF | TRBV9 | TRBD2 | NA | TRBJ2-3
TGTGCCAGCAGCCTGTACAGGGGTGAAAAACTGTTTTTT | CASSLYRGEKLFF | TRBV14 | TRBD1 | NA | TRBJ1-4
TGTGCCAGCAGTGAAGGGTCGGTCGTAGCTTTCTTT | CASSEGSVVAFF | TRBV2 | NA | NA | TRBJ1-1
TGTGCTAGTGGTTTGGTACGAGGTGCGGCGGTCTCCTACAATGAGCAGTTCTTC | CASGLVRGAAVSYNEQFF | TRBV12-5 | NA | NA | TRBJ2-1
TGTGCCAGTGCGCGACAGGGGGCGTCCTACAATGAGCAGTTCTTC | CASARQGASYNEQFF | TRBV27 | TRBD1 | NA | TRBJ2-1
TGTGCCAGCAGTTCGAACAGGGTGGGCGGGGAGCTGTTTTTT | CASSSNRVGGELFF | TRBV27 | NA | NA | TRBJ2-2
TGCGCCAGCAGCTTACCAGGGGCGATCACCGGGGAGCTGTTTTTT | CASSLPGAITGELFF | TRBV5-1 | NA | NA | TRBJ2-2
TGTGCCAGCAGCGCCCAGCCGGGACAGGGTACAGATACGCAGTATTTT | CASSAQPGQGTDTQYF | TRBV7-3 | TRBD1 | NA | TRBJ2-3
TGTGCCAGCAGCCACGGGGGAGCTGAAGCTTTCTTT | CASSHGGAEAFF | TRBV6-5 | NA | NA | TRBJ1-1
TGTGCCAGCAGCTTAGTGGGAAGGATAGCGGGGGGCACAGATACGCAGTATTTT | CASSLVGRIAGGTDTQYF | TRBV7-2 | TRBD2 | NA | TRBJ2-3
TGCGCCAGCAGCCTACGCGGGGTTTCGGAAAAACTGTTTTTT | CASSLRGVSEKLFF | TRBV5-1 | NA | NA | TRBJ1-4
TGTGCCAGCAGCGATTTAGAGACAGGGCTTTCACCCCTCCACTTT | CASSDLETGLSPLHF | TRBV7-9 | TRBD1 | NA | TRBJ1-6
TGTGCCAGCAGCGTAGCTGAGGGTCAGACCCTCCACTTT | CASSVAEGQTLHF | TRBV9 | NA | NA | TRBJ1-6
TGTGCCAGCAGCTTAGTCGGGGGAGGGGGCACCGGGGAGCTGTTTTTT | CASSLVGGGGTGELFF | TRBV11-2 | NA | NA | TRBJ2-2
TGTGCCAGCAACAGGGACAGATCCCCTGAAGCTTTCTTT | CASNRDRSPEAFF | TRBV2 | TRBD1 | NA | TRBJ1-1
TGTGCCAGCATTAACAGGGCGGGGGGCTATGGCTACACCTTC | CASINRAGGYGYTF | TRBV2 | NA | once | TRBJ1-2
TGTGCCAGCAGTTCACAGGGGGGAAATGAAAAACTGTTTTTT | CASSSQGGNEKLFF | TRBV6-1 | TRBD1 | NA | TRBJ1-4
TGCGCCAGCCTTTCCGGGACACCCTACGAGCAGTACTTC | CASLSGTPYEQYF | TRBV10-1 | NA | NA | TRBJ2-7
TGTGCCAGCAGCTGGGGACAGAGAGGTCAGCCCCAGCATTTT | CASSWGQRGQPQHF | TRBV3-1/TRBV3-2 | TRBD1 | NA | TRBJ1-5
TGTGCCACCAGCAGAGGGGAGGACAGGGGGCGATGGGGCACTGAAGCTTTCTTT | CATSRGEDRGRWGTEAFF | TRBV15 | TRBD1 | NA | TRBJ1-1